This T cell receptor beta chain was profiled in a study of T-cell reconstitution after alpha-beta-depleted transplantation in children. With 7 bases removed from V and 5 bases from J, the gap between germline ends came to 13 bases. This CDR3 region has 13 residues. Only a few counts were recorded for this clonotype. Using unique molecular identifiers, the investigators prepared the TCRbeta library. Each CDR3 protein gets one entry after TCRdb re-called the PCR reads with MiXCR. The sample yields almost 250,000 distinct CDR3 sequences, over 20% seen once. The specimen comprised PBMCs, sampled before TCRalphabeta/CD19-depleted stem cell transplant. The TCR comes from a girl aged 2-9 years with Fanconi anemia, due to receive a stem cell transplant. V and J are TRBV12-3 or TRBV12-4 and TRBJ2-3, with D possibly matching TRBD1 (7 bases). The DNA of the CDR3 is TGTGCCAGCAATCAGGGGGGCCTAGATACGCAGTATTTT. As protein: CASNQGGLDTQYF.